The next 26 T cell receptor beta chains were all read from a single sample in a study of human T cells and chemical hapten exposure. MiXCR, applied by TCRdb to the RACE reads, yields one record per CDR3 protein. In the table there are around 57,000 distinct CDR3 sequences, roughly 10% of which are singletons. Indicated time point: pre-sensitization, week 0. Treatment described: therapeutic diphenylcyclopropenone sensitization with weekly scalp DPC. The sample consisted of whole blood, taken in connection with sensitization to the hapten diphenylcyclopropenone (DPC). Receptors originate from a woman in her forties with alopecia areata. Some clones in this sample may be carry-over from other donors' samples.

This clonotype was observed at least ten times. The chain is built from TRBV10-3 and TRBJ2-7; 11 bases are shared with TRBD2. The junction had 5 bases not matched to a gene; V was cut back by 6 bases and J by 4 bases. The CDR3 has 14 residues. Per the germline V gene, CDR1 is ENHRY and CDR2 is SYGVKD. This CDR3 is CAIRPSGRTYEQYF. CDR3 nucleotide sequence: TGTGCCATCAGACCTAGCGGGAGGACTTACGAGCAGTACTTC.

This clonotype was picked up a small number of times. The CDR3 DNA sequence: TGTGCCAGCAGCCAAGGACAGGGCATGAACACTGAAGCTTTCTTT. Its protein is CASSQGQGMNTEAFF. V usage is TRBV4-2 and J usage is TRBJ1-1; 7 nucleotides line up with TRBD1. The CDR3 runs 15 residues. The V and J ends lost 1 base and 0 bases, in that order; junction bases with no gene match: 2. Germline CDR1 LGHNA, CDR2 YNFKEQ.

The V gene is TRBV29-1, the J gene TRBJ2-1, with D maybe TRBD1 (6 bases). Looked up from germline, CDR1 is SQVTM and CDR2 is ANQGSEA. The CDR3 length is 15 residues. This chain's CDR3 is CSELRGSRARGEQFF. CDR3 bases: TGCAGTGAACTCAGGGGTTCTAGGGCCCGAGGTGAGCAGTTCTTC.

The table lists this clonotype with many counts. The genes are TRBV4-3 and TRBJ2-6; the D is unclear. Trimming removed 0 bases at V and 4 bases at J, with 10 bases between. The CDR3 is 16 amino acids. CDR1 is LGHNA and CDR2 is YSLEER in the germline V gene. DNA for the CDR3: TGCGCCAGCAGCCAAGAGGGCGAGACCGGGGCCAACGTCCTGACTTTC. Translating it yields CASSQEGETGANVLTF.

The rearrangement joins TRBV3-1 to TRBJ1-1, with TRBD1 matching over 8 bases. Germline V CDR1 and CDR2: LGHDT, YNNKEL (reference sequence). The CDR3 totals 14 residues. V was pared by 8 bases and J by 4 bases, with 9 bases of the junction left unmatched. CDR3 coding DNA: TGTGCCAGCGGTGCACGGACAGGGAGCACTGAAGCTTTCTTT. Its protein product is CASGARTGSTEAFF.

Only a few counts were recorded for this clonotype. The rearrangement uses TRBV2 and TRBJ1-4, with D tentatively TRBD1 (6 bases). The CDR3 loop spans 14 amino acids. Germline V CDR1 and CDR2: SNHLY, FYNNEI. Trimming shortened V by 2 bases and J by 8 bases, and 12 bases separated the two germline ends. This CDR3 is CASSEWGRGEKLFF. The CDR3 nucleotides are TGTGCCAGCAGTGAATGGGGGCGCGGGGAAAAACTGTTTTTT.

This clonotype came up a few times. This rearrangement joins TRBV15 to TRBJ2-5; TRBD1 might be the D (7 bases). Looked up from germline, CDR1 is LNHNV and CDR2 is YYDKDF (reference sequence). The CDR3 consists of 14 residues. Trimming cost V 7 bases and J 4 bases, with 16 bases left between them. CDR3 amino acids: CATTRSGGLETQYF. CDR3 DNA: TGTGCCACCACCAGGTCAGGGGGGCTAGAGACCCAGTACTTC.

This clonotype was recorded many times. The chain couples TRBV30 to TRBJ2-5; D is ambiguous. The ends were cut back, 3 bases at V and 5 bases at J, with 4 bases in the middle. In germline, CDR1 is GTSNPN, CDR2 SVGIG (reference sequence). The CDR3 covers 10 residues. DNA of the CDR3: TGTGCCTGGAGAGATGAGACCCAGTACTTC. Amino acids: CAWRDETQYF.

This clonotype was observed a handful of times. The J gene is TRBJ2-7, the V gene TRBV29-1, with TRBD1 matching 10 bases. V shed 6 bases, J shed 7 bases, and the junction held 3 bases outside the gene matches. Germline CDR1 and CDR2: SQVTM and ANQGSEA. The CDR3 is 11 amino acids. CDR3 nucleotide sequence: TGCAGCGTGGGACAGGGGTGGGAGCAGTACTTC. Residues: CSVGQGWEQYF.

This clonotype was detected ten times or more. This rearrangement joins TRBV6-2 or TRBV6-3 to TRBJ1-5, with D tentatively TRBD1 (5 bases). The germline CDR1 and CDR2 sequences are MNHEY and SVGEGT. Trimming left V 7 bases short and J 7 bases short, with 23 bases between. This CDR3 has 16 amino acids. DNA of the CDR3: TGTGCCAGCACCCTACTGGGACCGACTGCCGTGCAGCCCCAGCATTTT. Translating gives CASTLLGPTAVQPQHF.

This chain's CDR3 is CATYGLVPTDTQYF. In DNA form, the CDR3 reads TGTGCCACCTACGGGCTAGTTCCCACAGATACGCAGTATTTT. The V gene is TRBV12-3 or TRBV12-4, the J gene TRBJ2-3, with D hard to call. The CDR3 is 14 residues long. V lost 10 bases, J lost 2 bases, and 16 bases lay in between.

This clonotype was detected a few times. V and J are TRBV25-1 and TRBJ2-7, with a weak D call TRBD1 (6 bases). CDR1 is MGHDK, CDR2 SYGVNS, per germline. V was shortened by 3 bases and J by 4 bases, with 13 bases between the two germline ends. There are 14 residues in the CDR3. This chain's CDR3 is CASSDPGQRYEQYF. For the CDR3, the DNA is TGTGCCAGCAGTGACCCGGGACAAAGGTACGAGCAGTACTTC.

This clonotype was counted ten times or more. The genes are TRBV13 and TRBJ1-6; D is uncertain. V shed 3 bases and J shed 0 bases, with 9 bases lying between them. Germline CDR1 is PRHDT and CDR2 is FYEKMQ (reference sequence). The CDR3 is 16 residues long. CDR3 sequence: CASSFSGSSYNSPLHF. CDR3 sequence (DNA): TGTGCCAGCAGCTTCTCGGGAAGCTCCTATAATTCACCCCTCCACTTT.

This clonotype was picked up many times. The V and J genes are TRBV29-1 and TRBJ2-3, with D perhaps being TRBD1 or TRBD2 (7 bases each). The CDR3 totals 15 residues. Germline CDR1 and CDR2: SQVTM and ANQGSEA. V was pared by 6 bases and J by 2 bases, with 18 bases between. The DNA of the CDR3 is TGCAGCGTGGCGGGGGCAGGGGGGGCCACAGATACGCAGTATTTT. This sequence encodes CSVAGAGGATDTQYF.

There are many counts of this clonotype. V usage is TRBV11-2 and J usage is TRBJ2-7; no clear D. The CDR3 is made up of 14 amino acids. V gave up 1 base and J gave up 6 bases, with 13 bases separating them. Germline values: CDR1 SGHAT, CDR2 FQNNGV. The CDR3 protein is CASSLVLVGSEQYF. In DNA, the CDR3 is TGTGCCAGCAGCTTAGTTCTAGTGGGAAGCGAGCAGTACTTC. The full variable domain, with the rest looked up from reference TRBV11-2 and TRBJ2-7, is EAGVAQSPRYKIIEKRQSVAFWCNPISGHATLYWYQQILGQGPKLLIQFQNNGVVDDSQLPKDRFSAERLKGVDSTLKIQPAKLEDSAVYLCASSLVLVGSEQYFGPGTRLTVT.

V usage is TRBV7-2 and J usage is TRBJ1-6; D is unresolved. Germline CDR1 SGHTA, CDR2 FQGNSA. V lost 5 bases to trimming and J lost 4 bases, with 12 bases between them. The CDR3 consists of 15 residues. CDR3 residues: CASSLRDSYNSPLHF. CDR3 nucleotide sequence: TGTGCCAGCAGCCTACGAGATTCTTATAATTCACCCCTCCACTTT.

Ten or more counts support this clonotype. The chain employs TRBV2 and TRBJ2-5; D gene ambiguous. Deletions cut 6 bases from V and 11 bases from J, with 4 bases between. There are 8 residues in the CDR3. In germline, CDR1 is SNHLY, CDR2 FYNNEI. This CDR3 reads CASRSQYF. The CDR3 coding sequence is TGTGCCAGCAGGTCTCAGTACTTC.

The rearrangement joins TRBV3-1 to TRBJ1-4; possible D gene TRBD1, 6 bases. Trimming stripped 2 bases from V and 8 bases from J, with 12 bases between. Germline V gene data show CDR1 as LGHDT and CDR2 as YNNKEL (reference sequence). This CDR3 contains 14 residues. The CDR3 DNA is TGTGCCAGCAGCCAAAGGGGGGCTTGGGAAAAACTGTTTTTT. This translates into CASSQRGAWEKLFF.

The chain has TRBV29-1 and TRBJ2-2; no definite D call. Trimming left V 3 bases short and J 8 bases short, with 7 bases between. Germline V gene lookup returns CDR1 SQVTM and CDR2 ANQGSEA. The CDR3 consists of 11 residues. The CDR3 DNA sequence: TGCAGCGTTGACCAGACGGGGGAGCTGTTTTTT. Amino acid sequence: CSVDQTGELFF.

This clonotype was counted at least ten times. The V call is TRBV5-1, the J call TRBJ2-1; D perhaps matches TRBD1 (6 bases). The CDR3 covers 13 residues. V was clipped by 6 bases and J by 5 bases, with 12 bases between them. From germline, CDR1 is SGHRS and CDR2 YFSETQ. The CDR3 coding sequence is TGCGCCAGCACCGCCGGGGACAACAATGAGCAGTTCTTC. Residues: CASTAGDNNEQFF.

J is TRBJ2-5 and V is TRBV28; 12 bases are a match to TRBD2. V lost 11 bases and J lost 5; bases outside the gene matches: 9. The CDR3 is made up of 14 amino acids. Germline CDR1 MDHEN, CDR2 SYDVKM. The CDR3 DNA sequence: TGTGCCTCGCTAGCGGGAGGGCCCGTTGAGACCCAGTACTTC. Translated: CASLAGGPVETQYF.

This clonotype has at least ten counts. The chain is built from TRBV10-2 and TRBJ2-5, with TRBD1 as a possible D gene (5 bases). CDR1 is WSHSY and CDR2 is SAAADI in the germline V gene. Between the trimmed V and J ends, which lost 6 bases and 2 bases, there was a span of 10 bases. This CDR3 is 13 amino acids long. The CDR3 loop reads CASRGLGQETQYF. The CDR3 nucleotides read TGCGCCAGCAGGGGGCTAGGACAAGAGACCCAGTACTTC.

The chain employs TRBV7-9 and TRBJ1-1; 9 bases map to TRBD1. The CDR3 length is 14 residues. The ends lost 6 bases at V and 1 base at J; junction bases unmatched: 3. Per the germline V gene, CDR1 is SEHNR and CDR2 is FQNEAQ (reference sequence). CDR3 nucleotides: TGTGCCAGCAGGGTACAGGGGGCGAACACTGAAGCTTTCTTT. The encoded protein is CASRVQGANTEAFF.

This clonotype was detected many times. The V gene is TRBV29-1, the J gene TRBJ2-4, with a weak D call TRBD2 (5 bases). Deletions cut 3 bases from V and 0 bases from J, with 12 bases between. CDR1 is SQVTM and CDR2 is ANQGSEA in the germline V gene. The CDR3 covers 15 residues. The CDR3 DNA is TGCAGCGTTGAGGGAGACATAACAGCCAAAAACATTCAGTACTTC. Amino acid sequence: CSVEGDITAKNIQYF. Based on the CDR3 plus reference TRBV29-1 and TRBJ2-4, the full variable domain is SAVISQKPSRDICQRGTSLTIQCQVDSQVTMMFWYRQQPGQSLTLIATANQGSEATYESGFVIDKFPISRPNLTFSTLTVSNMSPEDSSIYLCSVEGDITAKNIQYFGAGTRLSVL.

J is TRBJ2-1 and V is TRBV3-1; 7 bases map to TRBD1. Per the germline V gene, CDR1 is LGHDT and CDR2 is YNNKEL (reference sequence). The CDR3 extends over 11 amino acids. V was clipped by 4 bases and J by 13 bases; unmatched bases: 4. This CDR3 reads CASSRDSYQFF. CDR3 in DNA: TGTGCCAGCAGCCGGGACAGTTATCAGTTCTTC.

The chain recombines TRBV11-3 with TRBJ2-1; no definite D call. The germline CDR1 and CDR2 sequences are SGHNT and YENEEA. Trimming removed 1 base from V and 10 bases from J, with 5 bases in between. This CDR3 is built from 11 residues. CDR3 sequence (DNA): TGTGCCAGCAGCTTAGGGAAGGAGCAGTTCTTC. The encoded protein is CASSLGKEQFF. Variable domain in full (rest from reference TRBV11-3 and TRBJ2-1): EAGVVQSPRYKIIEKKQPVAFWCNPISGHNTLYWYLQNLGQGPELLIRYENEEAVDDSQLPKDRFSAERLKGVDSTLKIQPAELGDSAVYLCASSLGKEQFFGPGTRLTVL.